These 20 T cell receptor beta chains came from one sample sequenced in a study of response to subunit inactivated influenza vaccine. TCRdb reprocessed the RT-PCR reads via MiXCR and lists one record per CDR3 protein. The sample records about 500,000 distinct CDR3 sequences, around 13% being singletons. The source was PBMCs from blood, collected about 40 days after vaccination. The receptors shown here come from a man aged 45 to 65 who received an inactivated influenza vaccine.

V is TRBV20-1 and J is TRBJ2-7, with 8 bases fitting TRBD2. CDR1 DFQATT and CDR2 SNEGSKA come from the germline V gene (reference sequence). V shed 3 bases, J shed 5 bases, and the junction held 9 bases outside the gene matches. CDR3 size: 14 residues. CDR3 DNA sequence: TGCAGTGCTAGGATGAGGCGGGAGGCTCACGAGCAGTACTTC. It codes for CSARMRREAHEQYF.

V and J are TRBV6-5 and TRBJ1-6; 11 nucleotides align to TRBD1. The CDR3 spans 15 residues. J gave up 7 bases and V 2 bases, and 1 base lay outside the gene matches. Germline V gene sequence: CDR1 MNHEY, CDR2 SVGAGI. CDR3 loop: CASSYGTGGNSPLHF. Written as DNA, the CDR3 is TGTGCCAGCAGTTACGGGACAGGGGGAAATTCACCCCTCCACTTT.

This clonotype was seen more than once but under ten times. The CDR3 protein is CASSTTDGRAETQYF. The CDR3 DNA sequence: TGTGCCAGCAGCACAACGGACGGGAGGGCGGAGACCCAGTACTTC. The chain recombines TRBV7-2 with TRBJ2-5; 8 bases line up with TRBD2. V shed 5 bases and J 5 bases; nucleotides not matched to a gene: 10. Germline CDR1 and CDR2: SGHTA and FQGNSA. CDR3 length: 15 amino acids. The full variable domain, with the rest looked up from reference TRBV7-2 and TRBJ2-5, is GAGVSQSPSNKVTEKGKDVELRCDPISGHTALYWYRQSLGQGLEFLIYFQGNSAPDKSGLPSDRFSAERTGGSVSTLTIQRTQQEDSAVYLCASSTTDGRAETQYFGPGTRLLVL.

This chain links TRBV7-9 with TRBJ1-2; D remains unclear. V lost 3 bases and J 7 bases, leaving 12 bases between the germline ends. The CDR3 length is 13 residues. Germline V gives CDR1 SEHNR, CDR2 FQNEAQ (reference sequence). The CDR3 here is CASSFADLRGYTF. The CDR3 region has the DNA TGTGCCAGCAGCTTCGCGGACCTCCGTGGCTACACCTTC.

This clonotype was seen a few times. V and J are TRBV5-1 and TRBJ2-1; 12 nucleotides agree with TRBD2. J gave up 12 bases and V 2 bases, and 6 bases lay outside the gene matches. The CDR3 is 14 residues long. Germline CDR1 is SGHRS and CDR2 is YFSETQ. CDR3 sequence reads: CASSFLAGGPWQFF. In DNA form, the CDR3 reads TGCGCCAGCAGCTTCCTAGCGGGGGGGCCCTGGCAGTTCTTC.

The chain has TRBV24-1 and TRBJ2-3; 9 bases line up with TRBD1. Germline V gene lookup returns CDR1 KGHDR and CDR2 SFDVKD. There are 16 residues in the CDR3. The junction had 6 bases not matched to a gene; V was cut back by 3 bases and J by 3 bases. The CDR3 sequence is CATSDGQGIVTDTQYF. In DNA form, the CDR3 reads TGTGCCACCAGTGATGGACAGGGGATCGTAACAGATACGCAGTATTTT.

In this sample, this clonotype turned up a few times. In nucleotides, the CDR3 is TGTGCCACCCACGGGCCGAACACCGGGGAGCTGTTTTTT. Translated, it gives CATHGPNTGELFF. The chain employs TRBV2 and TRBJ2-2; D gene uncertain. CDR3 length equals 13 residues. Trimming removed 10 bases at V and 0 bases at J, with 9 bases between. Germline-derived CDR1 and CDR2 are SNHLY and FYNNEI.

This clonotype was seen a few times. CDR3 in amino acids: CASSLASSGGTTDTQYF. CDR3 DNA sequence: TGTGCCAGCAGCTTAGCGTCTAGCGGGGGGACGACAGATACGCAGTATTTT. The chain uses TRBV7-2 and TRBJ2-3, with 11 bases that match TRBD2. Germline V CDR1 and CDR2: SGHTA, FQGNSA. Trimming cost V 0 bases and J 3 bases; bases outside gene matches: 5. CDR3 length equals 17 residues. The whole variable domain, remainder taken from reference TRBV7-2 and TRBJ2-3, is GAGVSQSPSNKVTEKGKDVELRCDPISGHTALYWYRQSLGQGLEFLIYFQGNSAPDKSGLPSDRFSAERTGGSVSTLTIQRTQQEDSAVYLCASSLASSGGTTDTQYFGPGTRLTVL.

This chain uses TRBV28 with TRBJ2-4, with D tentatively TRBD1 (6 bases). The V and J ends lost 3 bases and 8 bases respectively, with 14 bases between them. Germline-derived CDR1 and CDR2 are MDHEN and SYDVKM. The CDR3 consists of 14 residues. CDR3 amino acids: CASSLDSLVDIQYF. The CDR3 DNA reads as TGTGCCAGCAGTTTGGACAGCCTAGTGGACATTCAGTACTTC. Together with reference TRBV28 and TRBJ2-4, the CDR3 gives the full variable domain: DVKVTQSSRYLVKRTGEKVFLECVQDMDHENMFWYRQDPGLGLRLIYFSYDVKMKEKGDIPEGYSVSREKKERFSLILESASTNQTSMYLCASSLDSLVDIQYFGAGTRLSVL.

A word on this clonotype: A much larger clone differs by one base, so this may be a read error. V gene TRBV6-4 combines with J gene TRBJ2-3, with 7 bases identical to TRBD2. The germline V gene encodes CDR1 MRHNA and CDR2 SNTAGT. V dropped 3 bases and J dropped 0; count of bases not matched to a gene: 6. The CDR3 covers 16 residues. The CDR3, as DNA: TGTGCCAGCAGTGAAGGTGCGGGGGTCAGCACAGATACGCAGTATTTT. Encoded protein: CASSEGAGVSTDTQYF.

The V gene is TRBV10-1, the J gene TRBJ2-3; D unresolved. The CDR3 spans 15 residues. V lost 2 bases and J lost 0, with 9 bases in between. Per germline, CDR1 WNHNN and CDR2 SYGVQD (reference sequence). CDR3 sequence (DNA): TGCGCCAGCAGTGAGCAGGCTCTCAGCACAGATACGCAGTATTTT. Protein sequence: CASSEQALSTDTQYF.

This clonotype was picked up a small number of times. The chain joins TRBV2 to TRBJ2-7, with TRBD2 identical over 10 bases. V dropped 11 bases and J dropped 5; count of bases not matched to a gene: 12. CDR1 and CDR2 (germline): SNHLY, FYNNEI. The CDR3 contains 14 residues. The CDR3 sequence: CASLRGLAGDEQYF. CDR3 in DNA: TGTGCCTCACTCCGGGGGCTAGCGGGAGACGAGCAGTACTTC.

The chain uses TRBV6-5 and TRBJ1-1; D is ambiguous. The CDR3 sequence is 14 residues long. V shed 2 bases and J shed 0 bases, with 7 bases lying between them. The germline CDR1 and CDR2 sequences are MNHEY and SVGAGI. This CDR3 is CASSYRRLNTEAFF. DNA for the CDR3: TGTGCCAGCAGTTACCGTCGTCTGAACACTGAAGCTTTCTTT.

This clonotype was counted only a few times. The rearrangement uses TRBV4-2 and TRBJ2-6; weak D call: TRBD2 (6 bases). The CDR3 runs to 17 residues. V was pared by 1 base and J by 0 bases, with 10 bases between. Germline-derived CDR1 and CDR2 are LGHNA and YNFKEQ. The CDR3 is CASSQGGLISGANVLTF. The DNA for the CDR3 is TGTGCCAGCAGCCAAGGGGGACTCATCTCTGGGGCCAACGTCCTGACTTTC.

The CDR3 DNA reads as TGCAGTGCTAGCGGGACTAGCGGGAGATCCTACAATGAGCAGTTCTTC. It encodes CSASGTSGRSYNEQFF. V is TRBV20-1 and J is TRBJ2-1, with 14 bases aligning to TRBD2. The germline CDR1 and CDR2 sequences are DFQATT and SNEGSKA (reference sequence). V lost 3 bases and J lost 1; bases outside the gene matches: 2. The CDR3 spans 16 residues.

The chain employs TRBV11-2 and TRBJ2-2; 7 positions agree with TRBD1. Germline CDR1 SGHAT, CDR2 FQNNGV. The V segment lost 5 bases and the J segment 5 bases; nucleotides outside the gene matches: 8. CDR3 size: 15 residues. The CDR3 is CASSPQTGSTGELFF. The CDR3, as DNA: TGTGCCAGCAGCCCCCAGACAGGGAGTACCGGGGAGCTGTTTTTT.

This clonotype was detected a few times. The chain couples TRBV20-1 to TRBJ2-3, with D perhaps given as TRBD1 or TRBD2 (5 bases each). Germline V lookup: CDR1 DFQATT, CDR2 SNEGSKA (reference sequence). The CDR3 loop spans 15 amino acids. Trimming shortened V by 0 bases and J by 3 bases, and 13 bases separated the two germline ends. The CDR3 here is CSAREAGIATDTQYF. CDR3 coding DNA: TGCAGTGCTAGAGAGGCAGGGATAGCGACAGATACGCAGTATTTT.

This clonotype was detected a few times. The chain is built from TRBV25-1 and TRBJ1-2; D gene uncertain. The CDR3 sequence is 16 residues long. Germline V gene lookup returns CDR1 MGHDK and CDR2 SYGVNS. V was trimmed by 2 bases and J by 4 bases, leaving 17 bases between them. The CDR3 here is CASSEIGGISFYGYTF. The CDR3, as DNA: TGTGCCAGCAGTGAAATTGGTGGTATCTCCTTCTATGGCTACACCTTC.

This clonotype showed up just a few times. The chain combines TRBV28 with TRBJ2-7, with a weak D call TRBD2 (5 bases). V lost 6 bases and J lost 6, with 18 bases in between. The CDR3 loop spans 14 amino acids. In germline, CDR1 is MDHEN, CDR2 SYDVKM. This chain's CDR3 is CASRAGGWTGEQYF. DNA of the CDR3: TGTGCCAGCAGGGCCGGCGGGTGGACGGGCGAGCAGTACTTC.

This clonotype was observed a handful of times. The V gene is TRBV20-1, the J gene TRBJ2-1; 7 positions match TRBD1. This CDR3 contains 12 residues. Trimming cost V 5 bases and J 7 bases; bases outside gene matches: 5. Germline V gives CDR1 DFQATT, CDR2 SNEGSKA (reference sequence). The DNA of the CDR3 is TGCAGTGCTGAGACAGGGTGGAATGAGCAGTTCTTC. Translating gives CSAETGWNEQFF.